This TCR beta chain was retrieved from a study of shared clonotypes between healthy human individuals. The CDR3 runs to 14 residues. Worth noting for this clone: Its antigen remains unidentified.

Overall study results and limits: Sequencing depth was expected to influence donor clonotype sharing.

Naive CD8 cells, CD45RO-negative and positively selected for CCR7, excluded terminally differentiated effector memory CD45RA+ cells. TCRdb's copy holds only in-frame clones and misses some; the assay was immunoSEQ multiplex PCR. Among about 1.9 million clones listed, around 93% were seen once. V and J are TRBV21-1 and TRBJ2-7; the table's D call, TRBD1, was not checked against the DNA. TRBV21-1 is deemed a pseudogene. This clonotype originated in a man younger than 35 in good health. Some clones in this sample may be carry-over from other donors' samples. The sequenced sample consisted of naive CD8+ T cells from PBMCs. The CDR3 DNA reads as TGTGCCAGCAGCAGGGTTGGACAGGCCTACGAGCAGTACTTC. The encoded protein is CASSRVGQAYEQYF.